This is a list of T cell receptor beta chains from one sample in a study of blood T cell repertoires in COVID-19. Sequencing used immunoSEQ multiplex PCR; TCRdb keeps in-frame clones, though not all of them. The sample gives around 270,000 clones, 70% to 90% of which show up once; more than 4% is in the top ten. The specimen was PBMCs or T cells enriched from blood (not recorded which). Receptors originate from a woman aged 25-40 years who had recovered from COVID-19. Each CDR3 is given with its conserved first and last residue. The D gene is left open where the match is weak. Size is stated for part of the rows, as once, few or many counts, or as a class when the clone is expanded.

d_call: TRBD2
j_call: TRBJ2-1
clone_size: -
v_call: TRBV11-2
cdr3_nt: TGTGCCAGCACCCCCGCGGCGGGAGGGAGGATCGATGAGCAGTTCTTC
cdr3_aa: CASTPAAGGRIDEQFF

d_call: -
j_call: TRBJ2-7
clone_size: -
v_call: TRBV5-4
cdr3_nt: TGTGCCAGCAGCTTAGACAGTAACTCCTACGAGCAGTACTTC
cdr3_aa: CASSLDSNSYEQYF

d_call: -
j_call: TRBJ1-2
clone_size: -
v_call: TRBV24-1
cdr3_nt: TGTGCCACCAGTGACCTCGGGGGCTATGGCTACACCTTC
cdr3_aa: CATSDLGGYGYTF

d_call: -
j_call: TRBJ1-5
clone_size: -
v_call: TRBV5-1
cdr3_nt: TGCGCCAGCAGCTTGAACAGGGTTAAGGATCAGCCCCAGCATTTT
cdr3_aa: CASSLNRVKDQPQHF

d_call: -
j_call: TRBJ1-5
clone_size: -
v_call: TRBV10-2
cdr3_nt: TGCGCCAGCAGTGGTACGGGGGGGGGCAATCAGCCCCAGCATTTT
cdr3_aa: CASSGTGGGNQPQHF

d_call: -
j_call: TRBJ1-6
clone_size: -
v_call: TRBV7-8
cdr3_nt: TGTGCCAGCAGCTCCACCGGGACACTGAGCTCCTATAATTCACCCCTCCACTTT
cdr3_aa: CASSSTGTLSSYNSPLHF

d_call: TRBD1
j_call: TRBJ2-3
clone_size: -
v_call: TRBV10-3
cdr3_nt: TGTGCCACCGGGACAGGGGGAACGGATACGCAGTATTTT
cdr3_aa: CATGTGGTDTQYF

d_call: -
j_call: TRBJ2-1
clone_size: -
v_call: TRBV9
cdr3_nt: TGTGCCAGCAGCCCCGTCAGGGGAACCCTATACAATGAGCAGTTCTTC
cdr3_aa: CASSPVRGTLYNEQFF

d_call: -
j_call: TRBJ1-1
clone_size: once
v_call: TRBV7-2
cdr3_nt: TGTGCCAGCAGGCCGCGGAACACTGAAGCTTTCTTT
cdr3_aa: CASRPRNTEAFF

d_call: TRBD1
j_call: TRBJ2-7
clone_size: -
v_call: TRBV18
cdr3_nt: TGTGCCAGCTCACCGGGACAGGGGTACTCCTACGAGCAGTACTTC
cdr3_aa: CASSPGQGYSYEQYF

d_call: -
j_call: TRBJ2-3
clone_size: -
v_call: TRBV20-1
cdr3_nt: TGCAGTGCTAGTAATGCCCTAAAAAAAGATACGCAGTATTTT
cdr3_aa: CSASNALKKDTQYF